Following are 23 T cell receptor beta chains from one sample sequenced in a study of graft-versus-host responses after intestinal transplantation. Profiled with immunoSEQ multiplex PCR; TCRdb holds only in-frame clones, not every one. The sample includes 9,000 to 10,000 clones, 75% to 90% seen only once; the top ten take over 4%. Graft tissue was processed to release intraepithelial and lamina propria lymphocytes. Sequenced here: ileum tissue, sampled almost 750 days after intestinal transplantation. The receptors stem from a human patient who received an intestinal transplant, so some T cells may come from the graft donor.

The chain combines TRBV5-1 with TRBJ2-1; a possible D gene is TRBD1 (5 bases). The V gene lost 0 bases and the J gene lost 3 bases, with 16 bases spanning the gap. Germline V gene sequence: CDR1 SGHRS, CDR2 YFSETQ. The CDR3 runs 17 residues. The CDR3, as DNA: TGCGCCAGCAGCTTGGGGCAGGGCGCTTCCGTCTACAATGAGCAGTTCTTC. Translation gives CASSLGQGASVYNEQFF.

This chain connects TRBV6-6 to TRBJ2-3, with TRBD1 as a possible D gene (5 bases). CDR3 size: 14 residues. Trimming shortened V by 6 bases and J by 9 bases, and 19 bases separated the two germline ends. CDR1 is MNHNY, CDR2 SVGAGI, per germline (reference sequence). CDR3 region: CASSNSLGPKTQYF. The CDR3 bases are TGTGCCAGCAGCAATTCTCTGGGGCCGAAGACGCAGTATTTT.

J is TRBJ1-5 and V is TRBV19; D uncertain. Per germline, CDR1 LNHDA and CDR2 SQIVND (reference sequence). V gave up 3 bases and J gave up 9 bases, with 9 bases separating them. This CDR3 has 12 amino acids. CDR3 sequence: CASSIPDGPQHF. The CDR3 nucleotides are TGTGCCAGTAGTATCCCCGATGGGCCCCAGCATTTT.

CDR3 sequence: CASSSSGSTDTQYF. In DNA, the CDR3 is TGTGCCAGCAGCTCTAGCGGGAGCACAGATACGCAGTATTTT. This sequence joins TRBV5-4 and TRBJ2-3; 8 bases are a match to TRBD2. The J segment lost 0 bases and the V segment lost 3 bases, leaving 0 bases of the junction unmatched. The CDR3 is 14 residues long. Germline V gene lookup returns CDR1 SGHNT and CDR2 YYREEE (reference sequence).

This chain links TRBV2 with TRBJ2-3; 9 positions agree with TRBD1. The length of the CDR3 is 18 residues. The germline V gene has CDR1 SNHLY and CDR2 FYNNEI. The trim removed 6 bases at V and 1 base at J, leaving 14 bases unmatched. CDR3 coding DNA: TGTGCCAGCAGGCCGGGACAGGGTTCCAGGTACGGCACAGATACGCAGTATTTT. Translated, it gives CASRPGQGSRYGTDTQYF.

The chain employs TRBV6-5 and TRBJ1-6, with 10 positions matching TRBD1. Germline CDR1 MNHEY, CDR2 SVGAGI. V was pared by 5 bases and J by 8 bases, with 6 bases of the junction left unmatched. This CDR3 has 15 residues. The CDR3 here is CASSTMTGGDSPLHF. Written as DNA, the CDR3 is TGTGCCAGCAGTACGATGACAGGGGGCGATTCACCCCTCCACTTT.

V gene TRBV18 combines with J gene TRBJ2-3, with 14 positions matching TRBD2. Per the germline V gene, CDR1 is KGHSH and CDR2 is LQKENI. The CDR3 contains 14 residues. V lost 6 bases and J lost 6; bases outside the gene matches: 2. CDR3 sequence reads: CASSGLAGEDTQYF. The CDR3, as DNA: TGTGCCAGCTCGGGACTAGCGGGGGAGGATACGCAGTATTTT.

The chain carries TRBV5-4 and TRBJ2-3; no reliable D call. The CDR3 runs 15 residues. Germline values: CDR1 SGHNT, CDR2 YYREEE (reference sequence). Trimming left V 0 bases short and J 4 bases short, with 12 bases between. The CDR3 spells CASSLVFSGADTQYF. CDR3 nucleotides: TGTGCCAGCAGCTTGGTTTTTAGTGGCGCAGATACGCAGTATTTT.

The chain carries TRBV7-7 and TRBJ2-3, with 9 bases lining up with TRBD1. V was pared by 4 bases and J by 5 bases, with 16 bases of the junction left unmatched. Germline V gene sequence: CDR1 SSHAT, CDR2 FNYEAQ (reference sequence). The CDR3 totals 18 residues. This CDR3 is CASSSGQGVGRGIDTQYF. In nucleotides, the CDR3 is TGTGCCAGCAGCTCGGGACAGGGTGTCGGGAGAGGGATAGATACGCAGTATTTT.

The chain recombines TRBV11-2 with TRBJ2-5; possible D gene TRBD1, 6 bases. The V gene's germline CDR1 is SGHAT and CDR2 FQNNGV. The CDR3 loop spans 13 amino acids. The ends were cut back, 6 bases at V and 5 bases at J, with 13 bases in the middle. CDR3 sequence (DNA): TGTGCCAGCAGTTTTACAGGGCCGGAGACCCAGTACTTC. This sequence encodes CASSFTGPETQYF.

This chain uses TRBV2 with TRBJ1-3, with 9 bases that match TRBD1. The CDR3 loop spans 15 amino acids. Germline V gives CDR1 SNHLY, CDR2 FYNNEI. Trimming cost V 6 bases and J 3 bases; bases outside gene matches: 6. CDR3 sequence reads: CASSRDRDFGNTIYF. CDR3 coding DNA: TGTGCCAGCAGCCGGGACAGGGACTTTGGAAACACCATATATTTT.

The rearrangement joins TRBV2 to TRBJ1-1; perhaps TRBD1 as D (5 bases). The CDR3 is 12 amino acids. CDR1 and CDR2 from the germline V gene are SNHLY and FYNNEI. The V end lost 2 bases, the J end lost 10 bases, and 11 bases lay between the germline ends. The chain's CDR3 is CASSETRQSAFF. The DNA for the CDR3 is TGTGCCAGCAGTGAAACCAGACAGTCAGCTTTCTTT.

Concerning this clone: At one end, the junction sequence differs from germline, possibly due to a read error. The V gene is TRBV5-5, the J gene TRBJ1-3, with TRBD1 as a possible D gene (6 bases). The CDR3 is made up of 15 amino acids. Germline assignment: CDR1 SGHKS and CDR2 YYEKEE (reference sequence). Written as DNA, the CDR3 is TGTGCCGGCAGTCCAGGGGTTGGCTCTGGAAACACCATATATTTT. This sequence encodes CAGSPGVGSGNTIYF. Full variable domain (rest looked up from reference TRBV5-5 and TRBJ1-3): DAGVTQSPTHLIKTRGQQVTLRCSPISGHKSVSWYQQVLGQGPQFIFQYYEKEERGRGNFPDRFSARQFPNYSSELNVNALLLGDSALYLCAGSPGVGSGNTIYFGEGSWLTVV.

CDR3 in DNA: TGTGCCAGCGGAAGGGGGGCAGGGGTCGGGACTGAAGCTTTCTTT. Residues: CASGRGAGVGTEAFF. V is TRBV6-1 and J is TRBJ1-1; perhaps TRBD1 as D (6 bases). The V end lost 8 bases, the J end lost 5 bases, and 21 bases lay between the germline ends. This CDR3 spans 15 amino acids. The germline gives CDR1 MNHNS, CDR2 SASEGT.

The rearrangement joins TRBV6-4 to TRBJ2-1, with 15 nucleotides matching TRBD2. Germline lookup yields CDR1 MRHNA and CDR2 SNTAGT. This CDR3 is 15 amino acids long. J was trimmed by 6 bases and V by 6 bases; bases with no gene match: 3. Here the CDR3 reads CASRLGLAGGNEQFF. CDR3 coding DNA: TGTGCCAGCAGACTGGGACTAGCGGGGGGCAATGAGCAGTTCTTC.

CDR3 sequence: CASSCTRGGEQYF. DNA of the CDR3: TGTGCCAGCAGTTGCACTAGGGGGGGCGAGCAGTACTTC. The chain carries TRBV6-5 and TRBJ2-7, with D perhaps matching TRBD2 (7 bases). This CDR3 has 13 amino acids. V shed 4 bases and J shed 6 bases, with 13 bases lying between them. CDR1 is MNHEY and CDR2 is SVGAGI in the germline V gene.

The CDR3 loop is CASSLGLAVSYEQYF. In DNA, the CDR3 is TGCGCCAGCAGCTTGGGACTAGCGGTGTCCTACGAGCAGTACTTC. The chain has TRBV5-1 and TRBJ2-7, with 9 bases lining up with TRBD2. Germline V lookup: CDR1 SGHRS, CDR2 YFSETQ. With V trimmed by 0 bases and J by 1 base, 2 bases remained unmatched. The CDR3 runs 15 residues.

This clone was detected only once. V gene TRBV19 combines with J gene TRBJ2-4; 7 nucleotides align to TRBD2. The trim removed 0 bases at V and 0 bases at J, leaving 8 bases unmatched. The length of the CDR3 is 18 residues. Germline CDR1 LNHDA, CDR2 SQIVND (reference sequence). The CDR3 sequence is CASSIDRRGFLAKNIQYF. For the CDR3, the DNA is TGTGCCAGTAGTATAGATCGGCGGGGGTTCCTAGCCAAAAACATTCAGTACTTC.

The V and J genes are TRBV5-1 and TRBJ2-7, with 11 bases that match TRBD1. There are 14 residues in the CDR3. V lost 5 bases, J lost 5 bases, and 6 bases stayed unmatched. CDR1 and CDR2 (germline): SGHRS, YFSETQ. CDR3 DNA: TGCGCCAGCAGTGGACAGGGGGCGAGTCACGAGCAGTACTTC. This codes for CASSGQGASHEQYF.

V gene TRBV5-4 combines with J gene TRBJ2-2; D gene ambiguous. CDR3 length equals 15 residues. CDR1 is SGHNT and CDR2 is YYREEE in the germline V gene (reference sequence). V lost 3 bases and J lost 0, with 9 bases in between. The CDR3 here is CASSSVTANTGELFF. CDR3 sequence (DNA): TGTGCCAGCAGCTCTGTGACTGCGAACACCGGGGAGCTGTTTTTT.

V usage is TRBV7-9 and J usage is TRBJ1-2; no definite D call. Germline CDR1 reads SEHNR; CDR2 reads FQNEAQ (reference sequence). The CDR3 covers 14 residues. The ends were cut back, 0 bases at V and 1 base at J, with 6 bases in the middle. The CDR3 DNA is TGTGCCAGCAGCTTAGCAGGCAGTAACTATGGCTACACCTTC. Protein product: CASSLAGSNYGYTF.

CDR3 sequence reads: CASSLLGGGYNEQFF. CDR3 bases: TGTGCCAGCAGCTTGTTGGGCGGGGGGTACAATGAGCAGTTCTTC. This chain connects TRBV11-1 to TRBJ2-1, with TRBD2 matching over 8 bases. After removal of 3 bases from V and 4 bases from J, the junction contained 5 bases not matched to a gene. CDR1 is SGHAT and CDR2 is FQDESV in the germline V gene (reference sequence). This CDR3 region has 15 residues.

The chain uses TRBV30 and TRBJ1-6; no definite D call. Between the trimmed V and J ends, which lost 4 bases and 12 bases, there was a span of 16 bases. Germline V gives CDR1 GTSNPN, CDR2 SVGIG (reference sequence). The CDR3 extends over 13 amino acids. CDR3 DNA: TGTGCCTGGAAAACCACGTACGAGGGACCCCTCCACTTT. Its protein is CAWKTTYEGPLHF.